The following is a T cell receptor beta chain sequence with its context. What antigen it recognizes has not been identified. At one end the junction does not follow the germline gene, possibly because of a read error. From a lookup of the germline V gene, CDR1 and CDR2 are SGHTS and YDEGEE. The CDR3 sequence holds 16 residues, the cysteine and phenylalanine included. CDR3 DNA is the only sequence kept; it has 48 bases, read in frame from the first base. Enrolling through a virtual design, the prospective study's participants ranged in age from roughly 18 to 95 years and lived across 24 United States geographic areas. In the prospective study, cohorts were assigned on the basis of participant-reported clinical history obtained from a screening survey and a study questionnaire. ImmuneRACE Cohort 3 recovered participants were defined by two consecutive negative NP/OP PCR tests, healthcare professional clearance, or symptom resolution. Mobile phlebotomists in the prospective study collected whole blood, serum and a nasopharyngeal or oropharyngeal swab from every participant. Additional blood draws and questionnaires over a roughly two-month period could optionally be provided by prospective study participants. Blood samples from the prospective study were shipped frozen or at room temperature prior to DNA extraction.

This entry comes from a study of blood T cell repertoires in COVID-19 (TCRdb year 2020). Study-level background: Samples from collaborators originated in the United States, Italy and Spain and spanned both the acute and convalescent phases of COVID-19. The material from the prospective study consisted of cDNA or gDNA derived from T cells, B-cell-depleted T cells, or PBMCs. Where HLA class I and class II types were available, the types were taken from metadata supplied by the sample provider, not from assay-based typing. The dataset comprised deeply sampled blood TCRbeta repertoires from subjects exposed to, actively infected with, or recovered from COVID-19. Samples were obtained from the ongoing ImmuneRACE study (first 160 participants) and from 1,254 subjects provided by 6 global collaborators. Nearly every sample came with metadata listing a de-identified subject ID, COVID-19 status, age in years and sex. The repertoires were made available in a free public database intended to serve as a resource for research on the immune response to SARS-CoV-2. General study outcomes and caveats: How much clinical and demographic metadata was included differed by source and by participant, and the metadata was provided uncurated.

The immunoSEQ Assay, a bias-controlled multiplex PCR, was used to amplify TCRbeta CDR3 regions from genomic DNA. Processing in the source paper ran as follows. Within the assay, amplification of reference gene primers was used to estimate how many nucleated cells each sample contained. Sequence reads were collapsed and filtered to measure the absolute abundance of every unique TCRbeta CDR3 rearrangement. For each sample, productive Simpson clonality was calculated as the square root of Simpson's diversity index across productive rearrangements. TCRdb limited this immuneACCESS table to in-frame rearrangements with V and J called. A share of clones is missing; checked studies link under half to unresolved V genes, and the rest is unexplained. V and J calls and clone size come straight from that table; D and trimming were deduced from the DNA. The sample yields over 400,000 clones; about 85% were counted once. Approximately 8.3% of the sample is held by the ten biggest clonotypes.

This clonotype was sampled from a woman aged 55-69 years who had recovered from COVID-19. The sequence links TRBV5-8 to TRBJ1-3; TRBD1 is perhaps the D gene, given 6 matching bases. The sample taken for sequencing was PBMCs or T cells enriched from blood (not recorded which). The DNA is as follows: TGTGCCAGCAGCGGGGGACACCACATCTCTGGAAACACCATGTATTTT. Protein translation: CASSGGHHISGNTMYF. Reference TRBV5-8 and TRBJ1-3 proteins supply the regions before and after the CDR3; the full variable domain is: EAGVTQSPTHLIKTRGQQATLRCSPISGHTSVYWYQQALGLGLQFLLWYDEGEERNRGNFPPRFSGRQFPNYSSELNVNALELEDSALYLCASSGGHHISGNTMYFGEGSWLTVV.